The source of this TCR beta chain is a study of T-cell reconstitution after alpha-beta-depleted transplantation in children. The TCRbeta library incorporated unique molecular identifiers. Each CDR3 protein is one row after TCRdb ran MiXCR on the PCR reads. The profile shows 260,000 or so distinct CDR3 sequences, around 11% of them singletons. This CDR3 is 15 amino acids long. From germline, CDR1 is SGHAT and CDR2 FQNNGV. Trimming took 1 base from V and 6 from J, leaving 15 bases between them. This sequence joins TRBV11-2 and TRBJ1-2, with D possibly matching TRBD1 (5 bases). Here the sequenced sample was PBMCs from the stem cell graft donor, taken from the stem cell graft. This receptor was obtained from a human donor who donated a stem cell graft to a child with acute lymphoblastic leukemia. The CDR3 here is CASSLGGRVGDGYTF. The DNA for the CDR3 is TGTGCCAGCAGCTTAGGAGGCAGGGTAGGGGATGGCTACACCTTC.